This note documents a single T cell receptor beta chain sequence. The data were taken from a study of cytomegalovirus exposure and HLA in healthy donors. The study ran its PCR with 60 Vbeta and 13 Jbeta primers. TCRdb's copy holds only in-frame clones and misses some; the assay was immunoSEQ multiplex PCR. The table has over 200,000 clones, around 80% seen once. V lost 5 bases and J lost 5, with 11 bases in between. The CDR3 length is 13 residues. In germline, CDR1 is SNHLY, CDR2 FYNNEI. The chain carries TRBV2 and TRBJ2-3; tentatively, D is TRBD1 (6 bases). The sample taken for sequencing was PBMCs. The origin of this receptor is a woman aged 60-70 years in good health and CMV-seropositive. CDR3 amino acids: CASSSTGKDTQYF. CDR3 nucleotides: TGTGCCAGCAGTTCCACAGGGAAAGATACGCAGTATTTT.